Below, 30 T cell receptor beta chains from the same sample are listed, as sequenced in a study of T-cell reconstitution after alpha-beta-depleted transplantation in children. Molecular barcoding with unique molecular identifiers was used for the TCRbeta library. TCRdb fed the PCR reads into MiXCR, producing one record per CDR3 protein. The sample gives some 460,000 distinct CDR3 sequences, around 15% of which show up once; roughly 27% is in the top ten. The source material was PBMCs, mostly from graft donor cells, sampled 360 days after TCRalphabeta/CD19-depleted stem cell transplant. The receptors shown here come from a boy in the first two years of life who had a stem cell transplant for Wiskott-Aldrich syndrome, so the T cells may come from the graft donor.

This clonotype turned up a few times. The chain links TRBV4-3 to TRBJ2-7; D gene unclear. CDR3 length: 15 amino acids. The V gene's germline CDR1 is LGHNA and CDR2 YSLEER. V dropped 1 base and J dropped 7 bases, with 17 bases sitting between them. The CDR3 sequence is CASSQVWGLFGEQYF. CDR3 bases: TGCGCCAGCAGCCAAGTCTGGGGATTATTTGGAGAGCAGTACTTC.

The table lists this clonotype with a count of one. The rearrangement uses TRBV5-5 and TRBJ2-5, with TRBD1 identical over 12 bases. This CDR3 is built from 17 residues. V shed 4 bases and J 4 bases; nucleotides not matched to a gene: 11. Germline lookup yields CDR1 SGHKS and CDR2 YYEKEE (reference sequence). CDR3 in DNA: TGTGCCAGCAGCGAGAATACCGGGACAGGGGGCCGAGAGACCCAGTACTTC. It yields the protein CASSENTGTGGRETQYF.

The sample holds a few counts of this clonotype. Here the CDR3 reads CSARDGGNYSPLHF. CDR3 coding DNA: TGCAGTGCTAGAGATGGAGGGAATTATTCACCCCTCCACTTT. The V and J genes are TRBV20-1 and TRBJ1-6; D unresolved. The length of the CDR3 is 14 residues. V lost 0 bases and J 8 bases, leaving 11 bases between the germline ends. The germline gives CDR1 DFQATT, CDR2 SNEGSKA (reference sequence).

This clonotype showed up just a few times. This chain connects TRBV5-5 to TRBJ2-3; 8 bases are shared with TRBD1. CDR1 and CDR2 from the germline V gene are SGHKS and YYEKEE (reference sequence). V trimming: 4 bases; J trimming: 4 bases; junction bases outside the gene matches: 14. The CDR3 consists of 17 residues. In nucleotides, the CDR3 is TGTGCCAGCAGCCCCGCAGCTGTCGGACAGGGACCAGATACGCAGTATTTT. This codes for CASSPAAVGQGPDTQYF. Variable domain in full (rest from reference TRBV5-5 and TRBJ2-3): DAGVTQSPTHLIKTRGQQVTLRCSPISGHKSVSWYQQVLGQGPQFIFQYYEKEERGRGNFPDRFSARQFPNYSSELNVNALLLGDSALYLCASSPAAVGQGPDTQYFGPGTRLTVL.

J is TRBJ1-6 and V is TRBV5-5; D ambiguous. CDR1 is SGHKS, CDR2 YYEKEE, per germline (reference sequence). V lost 2 bases and J 10 bases, leaving 19 bases between the germline ends. The CDR3 length is 16 residues. In DNA, the CDR3 is TGTGCCAGCAGCTTTGCCCCCCAGATTGCTGAGTCACCCCTCCACTTT. The encoded protein is CASSFAPQIAESPLHF.

The chain employs TRBV5-1 and TRBJ2-1; possible D gene TRBD2, 6 bases. Germline V gives CDR1 SGHRS, CDR2 YFSETQ. Trimming took off 4 bases at V and 3 bases at J, with 20 bases between the two ends. The CDR3 has 17 amino acids. CDR3: CASSASGLKGLYNEQFF. The DNA for the CDR3 is TGCGCCAGCAGCGCCTCCGGGCTAAAGGGACTCTACAATGAGCAGTTCTTC. The whole variable domain, remainder taken from reference TRBV5-1 and TRBJ2-1, is KAGVTQTPRYLIKTRGQQVTLSCSPISGHRSVSWYQQTPGQGLQFLFEYFSETQRNKGNFPGRFSGRQFSNSRSEMNVSTLELGDSALYLCASSASGLKGLYNEQFFGPGTRLTVL.

The chain has TRBV5-1 and TRBJ2-5, with D tentatively TRBD1 or TRBD2 (5 bases each). CDR3 length: 15 residues. The V and J ends lost 0 bases and 4 bases respectively, with 13 bases between them. CDR1 SGHRS and CDR2 YFSETQ come from the germline V gene. Here the CDR3 reads CASSLAGARSETQYF. The CDR3 nucleotides read TGCGCCAGCAGCTTGGCCGGGGCGCGGTCAGAGACCCAGTACTTC.

The chain is built from TRBV2 and TRBJ1-3; D gene ambiguous. Germline CDR1 reads SNHLY; CDR2 reads FYNNEI. Between the trimmed V and J ends, which lost 6 bases and 3 bases, there was a span of 6 bases. The CDR3 consists of 12 residues. Here the CDR3 reads CASRAGGNTIYF. In DNA, the CDR3 is TGTGCCAGCAGGGCAGGTGGAAACACCATATATTTT.

This clonotype was counted only a few times. The chain couples TRBV4-1 to TRBJ1-1; no definite D call. This CDR3 spans 15 amino acids. Looked up from germline, CDR1 is MGHRA and CDR2 is YSYEKL. V was trimmed by 4 bases and J by 4 bases, leaving 16 bases between them. CDR3 nucleotides: TGCGCCAGCAGCCCTCTAGTCCGTGATGGCACTGAAGCTTTCTTT. Protein sequence: CASSPLVRDGTEAFF.

This clonotype was detected a few times. In DNA form, the CDR3 reads TGTGCCAGCAGCCCCCGACTAGCGGACTCCTACGAGCAGTACTTC. Protein: CASSPRLADSYEQYF. This chain connects TRBV5-5 to TRBJ2-7; TRBD2 agrees at 9 bases. The ends lost 4 bases at V and 0 bases at J; junction bases unmatched: 5. This CDR3 region has 15 residues. Germline V gene sequence: CDR1 SGHKS, CDR2 YYEKEE (reference sequence).

This clonotype has a handful of counts. The chain links TRBV6-5 to TRBJ2-5; TRBD1 might be the D (5 bases). CDR1 and CDR2 (germline): MNHEY, SVGAGI. The germline V and J ends were trimmed by 0 bases and 5 bases, with 13 bases remaining between them. The CDR3 totals 15 residues. CDR3 nucleotide sequence: TGTGCCAGCAGTTACTCGAACAGGAAAGGGGAGACCCAGTACTTC. Its protein is CASSYSNRKGETQYF.

The chain combines TRBV20-1 with TRBJ2-1; a weak D match, TRBD2 (6 bases). CDR3 length: 14 amino acids. Germline V gene sequence: CDR1 DFQATT, CDR2 SNEGSKA (reference sequence). V gave up 4 bases and J gave up 5 bases, with 15 bases separating them. The CDR3 loop is CSATASAWDNEQFF. The CDR3 coding sequence is TGCAGTGCTACAGCTAGCGCCTGGGACAATGAGCAGTTCTTC.

This clonotype was counted only a few times. V and J are TRBV5-1 and TRBJ2-7, with D maybe TRBD2 (5 bases). CDR3 length equals 16 residues. The V gene's germline CDR1 is SGHRS and CDR2 YFSETQ. The V and J ends lost 2 bases and 2 bases respectively, with 17 bases between them. The CDR3 is CASSFNAHLGAYEQYF. The CDR3, as DNA: TGCGCCAGCAGCTTTAACGCCCATTTGGGAGCCTACGAGCAGTACTTC. Combining the CDR3 with reference TRBV5-1 and TRBJ2-7 gives the whole variable domain KAGVTQTPRYLIKTRGQQVTLSCSPISGHRSVSWYQQTPGQGLQFLFEYFSETQRNKGNFPGRFSGRQFSNSRSEMNVSTLELGDSALYLCASSFNAHLGAYEQYFGPGTRLTVT.

This clonotype was counted between two and nine times. V is TRBV15 and J is TRBJ2-4, with D possibly being TRBD2 (7 bases). Trimming took 3 bases from V and 9 from J, leaving 15 bases between them. CDR3 length equals 14 residues. CDR1 and CDR2 from the germline V gene are LNHNV and YYDKDF (reference sequence). The CDR3 loop reads CATSRRGGDGIQYF. CDR3 in DNA: TGTGCCACCAGCAGGAGGGGGGGAGATGGCATTCAGTACTTC.

This clonotype was counted a few times. V is TRBV5-1 and J is TRBJ2-1; no clear D. Germline CDR1 reads SGHRS; CDR2 reads YFSETQ. This CDR3 contains 12 residues. Trimming took 1 base from V and 10 from J, leaving 9 bases between them. CDR3 protein: CASSLLDVEQFF. The CDR3 DNA reads TGCGCCAGCAGCTTGCTAGATGTAGAGCAGTTCTTC.

This sequence joins TRBV5-1 and TRBJ1-2; no firm D call. CDR1 is SGHRS, CDR2 YFSETQ, per germline. The CDR3 totals 15 residues. Trimming took off 5 bases at V and 5 bases at J, with 19 bases between the two ends. CDR3 region: CASRLTVSSPYGYTF. The CDR3 coding sequence is TGCGCCAGCAGGCTAACGGTCTCTTCGCCGTATGGCTACACCTTC.

Only a few counts were recorded for this clonotype. The chain links TRBV12-3 or TRBV12-4 to TRBJ2-2, with TRBD1 matching over 8 bases. The CDR3 is made up of 12 amino acids. The trim removed 6 bases at V and 7 bases at J, leaving 1 base unmatched. CDR3 amino acids: CASRDRDGELFF. The CDR3 nucleotides are TGTGCCAGCAGGGACAGGGACGGGGAGCTGTTTTTT.

This clonotype was found a few times. The chain recombines TRBV29-1 with TRBJ2-1; 11 bases are a match to TRBD2. The CDR3 length is 16 residues. Germline V CDR1 and CDR2: SQVTM, ANQGSEA. The trim removed 4 bases at V and 0 bases at J, leaving 5 bases unmatched. The DNA of the CDR3 is TGCAGCGTTGCCCATACTAGCGGGAGCTCCTACAATGAGCAGTTCTTC. This translates into CSVAHTSGSSYNEQFF.

This rearrangement joins TRBV12-3 or TRBV12-4 to TRBJ1-4; perhaps TRBD1 as D (5 bases). The length of the CDR3 is 14 residues. V lost 3 bases and J 6 bases, leaving 11 bases between the germline ends. Here the CDR3 DNA reads TGTGCCAGCAGTTTGCGGGGCGTGGATGAAAAACTGTTTTTT. Its translation: CASSLRGVDEKLFF.

The chain has TRBV24-1 and TRBJ2-2; 16 nucleotides agree with TRBD2. The CDR3 totals 20 residues. Germline CDR1 and CDR2: KGHDR and SFDVKD. J was trimmed by 4 bases and V by 3 bases; bases with no gene match: 10. Here the CDR3 reads CATSDPPGLAGGPGTGELFF. The CDR3 coding sequence is TGTGCCACCAGTGATCCCCCGGGACTAGCGGGGGGGCCCGGCACCGGGGAGCTGTTTTTT.

V is TRBV7-9 and J is TRBJ2-7; TRBD2 matches 9 bases. Trimming cost V 5 bases and J 3 bases; bases outside gene matches: 8. This CDR3 has 15 amino acids. CDR1 SEHNR and CDR2 FQNEAQ come from the germline V gene (reference sequence). As DNA, the CDR3 is TGTGCCAGCAGCCGCGGGGGGGGAGGGAACTACGAGCAGTACTTC. This codes for CASSRGGGGNYEQYF.

This clonotype occurred a few times. This chain connects TRBV5-1 to TRBJ2-2, with TRBD1 matching 8 bases. Looked up from germline, CDR1 is SGHRS and CDR2 is YFSETQ. CDR3 length: 15 amino acids. With 7 bases clipped from V and 0 bases from J, the junction kept 5 bases outside the gene matches. CDR3: CASWQGAPNTGELFF. For the CDR3, the DNA is TGCGCCAGCTGGCAGGGGGCCCCGAACACCGGGGAGCTGTTTTTT.

The chain couples TRBV7-6 to TRBJ2-5, with TRBD1 matching over 10 bases. The germline V gene has CDR1 SGHVS and CDR2 FNYEAQ. CDR3 size: 16 residues. J was trimmed by 4 bases and V by 1 base; bases with no gene match: 6. CDR3 region: CASSLVPTGGTETQYF. CDR3 bases: TGTGCCAGCAGCTTAGTCCCGACAGGGGGCACAGAGACCCAGTACTTC.

This clonotype was seen a few times. The chain joins TRBV20-1 to TRBJ2-7; possibly TRBD1 for D (6 bases). This CDR3 region has 14 residues. The germline V gene encodes CDR1 DFQATT and CDR2 SNEGSKA (reference sequence). Trimming stripped 0 bases from V and 5 bases from J, with 14 bases between. The CDR3 coding sequence is TGCAGTGCTAGAGATCGAAACAGGGCCCACGAGCAGTACTTC. The encoded protein is CSARDRNRAHEQYF.

The chain has TRBV27 and TRBJ2-3; 12 bases are shared with TRBD2. The germline CDR1 and CDR2 sequences are MNHEY and SMNVEV (reference sequence). The CDR3 is 16 residues long. J was trimmed by 7 bases and V by 4 bases; bases with no gene match: 9. The CDR3 spells CASSSATSGGPNTQYF. The CDR3 DNA sequence: TGTGCCAGCAGTTCCGCTACTAGCGGGGGGCCAAATACGCAGTATTTT.

This clonotype was detected a few times. This chain joins TRBV11-1 and TRBJ2-1; 10 nucleotides match TRBD1. V shed 4 bases, J shed 5 bases, and the junction held 17 bases outside the gene matches. CDR1 and CDR2 (germline): SGHAT, FQDESV (reference sequence). The CDR3 contains 19 residues. The CDR3 loop is CASSSWGKTRDRGNNEQFF. CDR3 nucleotide sequence: TGTGCCAGCAGCTCTTGGGGGAAAACCAGGGACAGGGGAAACAATGAGCAGTTCTTC.

This clonotype was observed a handful of times. The J gene is TRBJ2-1, the V gene TRBV15; weak D call: TRBD1 (5 bases). V was cut by 0 bases and J by 7 bases, with 13 bases left in between. The CDR3 has 15 amino acids. Per the germline V gene, CDR1 is LNHNV and CDR2 is YYDKDF (reference sequence). CDR3 sequence reads: CATSRDLLSGNEQFF. DNA of the CDR3: TGTGCCACCAGCAGAGATCTTCTGTCAGGGAATGAGCAGTTCTTC.

The CDR3 DNA is TGCAGCGTCGCCCACAATGAGCAGTTCTTC. It encodes CSVAHNEQFF. The chain couples TRBV29-1 to TRBJ2-1; D not certain. Deletions cut 6 bases from V and 5 bases from J, with 5 bases between. Per germline, CDR1 SQVTM and CDR2 ANQGSEA. The length of the CDR3 is 10 residues.

Only a few counts were recorded for this clonotype. The chain's CDR3 is CAWSPGQGRNNEQFF. The DNA of the CDR3 is TGTGCCTGGAGTCCTGGACAGGGGAGGAACAATGAGCAGTTCTTC. The chain couples TRBV30 to TRBJ2-1, with TRBD1 identical over 9 bases. CDR1 GTSNPN and CDR2 SVGIG come from the germline V gene (reference sequence). The ends lost 2 bases at V and 5 bases at J; junction bases unmatched: 7. This CDR3 has 15 residues.

The chain couples TRBV6-6 to TRBJ2-7; D remains ambiguous. This CDR3 has 12 amino acids. The ends were cut back, 2 bases at V and 4 bases at J, with 6 bases in the middle. Germline V lookup: CDR1 MNHNY, CDR2 SVGAGI (reference sequence). CDR3 bases: TGTGCCAGCAGTTACCTCAGATACGAGCAGTACTTC. It codes for CASSYLRYEQYF.